This T cell receptor (beta chain) was recorded in a study of blood T cell repertoires in COVID-19. For the study at large: Donors in the United States, Italy and Spain gave samples during acute or convalescent COVID-19. Sample material is recorded as cDNA or gDNA derived from T cells, B-cell-depleted T cells, or PBMCs.

Original handling: Using reference gene primer amplification, nucleated cell counts were estimated. Repertoires were generated with immunoSEQ multiplex PCR, while TCRdb's copy carries only in-frame clones and drops some. That table gives V, J and clone size, and the DNA gave D and trimming. This table has 210,000 or so clones, roughly 80% appearing once. V lost 4 bases, J lost 2 bases, and 8 bases stayed unmatched. Looked up from germline, CDR1 is SGHKS and CDR2 is YYEKEE (reference sequence). The CDR3 spans 16 residues. The sequenced sample was peripheral blood. The TCR comes from a human donor in a cohort sampled during active COVID-19. The V gene is TRBV5-5, the J gene TRBJ2-3, with TRBD2 matching over 9 bases. CDR3 nucleotides: TGTGCCAGCAGCCCCGGGGCGGGAGGGCCCACAGATACGCAGTATTTT. Translated, it gives CASSPGAGGPTDTQYF.